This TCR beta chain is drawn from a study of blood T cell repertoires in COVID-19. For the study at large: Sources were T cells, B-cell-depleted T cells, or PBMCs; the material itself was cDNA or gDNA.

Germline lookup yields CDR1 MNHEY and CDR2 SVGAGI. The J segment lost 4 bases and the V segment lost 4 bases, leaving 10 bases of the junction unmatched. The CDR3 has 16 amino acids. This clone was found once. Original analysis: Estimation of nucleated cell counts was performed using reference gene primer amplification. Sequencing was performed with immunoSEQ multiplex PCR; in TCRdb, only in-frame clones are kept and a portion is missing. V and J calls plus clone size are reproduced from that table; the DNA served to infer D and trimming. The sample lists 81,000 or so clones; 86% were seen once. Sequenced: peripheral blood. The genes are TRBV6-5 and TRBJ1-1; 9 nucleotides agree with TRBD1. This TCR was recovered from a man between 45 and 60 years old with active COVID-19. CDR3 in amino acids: CASSSTGGPWITEAFF. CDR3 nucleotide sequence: TGTGCCAGCAGTTCAACAGGGGGCCCCTGGATCACTGAAGCTTTCTTT.